This T cell receptor beta chain was profiled in a study of blood T cell repertoires in COVID-19. Study at large: Nucleic acid was either cDNA or gDNA, and it came from T cells, B-cell-depleted T cells, or PBMCs.

This clone was counted a few times. V shed 0 bases and J 7 bases; nucleotides not matched to a gene: 7. The CDR3 loop spans 14 amino acids. CDR1 is SGDLS and CDR2 is YYNGEE in the germline V gene. This study enrolled people aged roughly 18 to 90 from about two dozen US geographic areas. Assignment of participants to cohorts was predicated upon participant-reported clinical history. Someone with COVID-19 had been met by exposed participants within 2 weeks before study entry. Measured with immunoSEQ multiplex PCR; TCRdb has only the in-frame clones, and not every one. Of fewer than 350,000 clones listed, roughly 90% are singletons.

The specimen sequenced was PBMCs or T cells enriched from blood (not recorded which). The chain has TRBV9 and TRBJ2-7; 7 bases are a match to TRBD2. The sequence was collected from a woman aged 25 to 39 who had been exposed to COVID-19. In DNA form, the CDR3 reads TGTGCCAGCAGCGTAGCGGGGACTACGGATGAGCAGTACTTC. It is translated as CASSVAGTTDEQYF.